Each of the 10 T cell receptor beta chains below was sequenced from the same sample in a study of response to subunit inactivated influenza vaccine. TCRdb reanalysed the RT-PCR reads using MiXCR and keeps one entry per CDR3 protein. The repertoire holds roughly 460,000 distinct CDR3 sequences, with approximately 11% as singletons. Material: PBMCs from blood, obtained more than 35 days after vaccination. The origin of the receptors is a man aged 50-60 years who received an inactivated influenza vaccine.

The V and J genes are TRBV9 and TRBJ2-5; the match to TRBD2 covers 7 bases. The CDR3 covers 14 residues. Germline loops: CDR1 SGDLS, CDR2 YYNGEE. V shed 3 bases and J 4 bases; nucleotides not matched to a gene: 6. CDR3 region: CASSAHGRGETQYF. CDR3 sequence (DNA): TGTGCCAGCAGCGCCCATGGGAGGGGAGAGACCCAGTACTTC.

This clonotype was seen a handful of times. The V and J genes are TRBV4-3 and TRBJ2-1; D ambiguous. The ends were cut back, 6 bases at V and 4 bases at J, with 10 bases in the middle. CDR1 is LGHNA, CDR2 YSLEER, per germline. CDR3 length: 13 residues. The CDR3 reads CASRKDSYNEQFF. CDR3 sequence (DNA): TGCGCCAGCAGGAAAGACTCGTACAATGAGCAGTTCTTC.

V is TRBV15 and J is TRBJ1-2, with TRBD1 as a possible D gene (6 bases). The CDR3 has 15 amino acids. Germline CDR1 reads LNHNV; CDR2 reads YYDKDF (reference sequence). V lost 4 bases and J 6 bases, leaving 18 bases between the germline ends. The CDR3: CATSKRLRDIDGYTF. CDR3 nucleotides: TGTGCCACCAGCAAGAGATTAAGGGACATTGATGGCTACACCTTC.

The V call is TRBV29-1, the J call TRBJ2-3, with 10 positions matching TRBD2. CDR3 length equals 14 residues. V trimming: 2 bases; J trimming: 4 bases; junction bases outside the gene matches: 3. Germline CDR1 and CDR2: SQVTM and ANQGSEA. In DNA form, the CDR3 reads TGCAGCGTTGAAACTAGCGGGGCGGCAGATACGCAGTATTTT. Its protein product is CSVETSGAADTQYF.

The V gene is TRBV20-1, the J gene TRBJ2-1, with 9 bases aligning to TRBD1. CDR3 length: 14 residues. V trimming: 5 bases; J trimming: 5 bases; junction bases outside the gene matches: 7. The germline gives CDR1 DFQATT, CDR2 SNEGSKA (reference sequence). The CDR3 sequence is CSAPRDRADNEQFF. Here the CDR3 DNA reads TGCAGTGCTCCCCGGGACAGGGCCGACAATGAGCAGTTCTTC.

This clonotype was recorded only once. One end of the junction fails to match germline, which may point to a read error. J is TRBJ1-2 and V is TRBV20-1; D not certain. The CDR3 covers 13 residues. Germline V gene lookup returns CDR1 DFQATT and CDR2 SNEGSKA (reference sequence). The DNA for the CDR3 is TGCAGTGCTCCAGGATACTACAACTATGACTACACCTTC. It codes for CSAPGYYNYDYTF.

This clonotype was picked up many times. CDR3 residues: CASSLDPTVNYGYTF. In DNA form, the CDR3 reads TGTGCCAGCAGCTTAGACCCGACTGTTAACTATGGCTACACCTTC. The chain combines TRBV11-2 with TRBJ1-2; no firm D call. Germline-derived CDR1 and CDR2 are SGHAT and FQNNGV. CDR3 length: 15 amino acids. The V end was cut by 0 bases, the J end by 1 base, with 9 bases between.

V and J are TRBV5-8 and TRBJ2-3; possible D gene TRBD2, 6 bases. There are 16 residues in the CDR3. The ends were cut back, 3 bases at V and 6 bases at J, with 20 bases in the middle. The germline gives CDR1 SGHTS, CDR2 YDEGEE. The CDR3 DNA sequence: TGTGCCAGCAGCTCGTACACATTTGGGGGGTTCGATACGCAGTATTTT. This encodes CASSSYTFGGFDTQYF. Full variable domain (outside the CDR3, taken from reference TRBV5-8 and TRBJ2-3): EAGVTQSPTHLIKTRGQQATLRCSPISGHTSVYWYQQALGLGLQFLLWYDEGEERNRGNFPPRFSGRQFPNYSSELNVNALELEDSALYLCASSSYTFGGFDTQYFGPGTRLTVL.

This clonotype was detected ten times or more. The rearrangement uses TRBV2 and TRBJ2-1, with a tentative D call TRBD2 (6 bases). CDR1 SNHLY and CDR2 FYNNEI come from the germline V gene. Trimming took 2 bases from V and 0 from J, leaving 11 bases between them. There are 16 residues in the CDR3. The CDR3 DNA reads TGTGCCAGCAGTGAACAGCGGGTGAGCTCCTACAATGAGCAGTTCTTC. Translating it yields CASSEQRVSSYNEQFF.

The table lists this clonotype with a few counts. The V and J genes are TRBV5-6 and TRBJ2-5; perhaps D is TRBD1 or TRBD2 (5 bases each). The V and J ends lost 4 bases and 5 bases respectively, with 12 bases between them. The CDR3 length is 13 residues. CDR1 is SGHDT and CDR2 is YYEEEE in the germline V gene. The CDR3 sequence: CASSLGRWETQYF. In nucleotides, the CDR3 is TGTGCCAGCAGCCTGGGACGGTGGGAGACCCAGTACTTC.